Listed below are T cell receptor beta chains from one sample, sequenced in a study of PD-1 blockade in mismatch repair-deficient tumors. TCRdb keeps only in-frame clones here, not all; method: immunoSEQ multiplex PCR. This sample has 40,000 or so clones; more than 75% occur once, and the top ten carry about 23%. The material was peripheral blood, obtained 4 weeks after starting pembrolizumab. The receptor source for this set is an adult with mismatch repair-deficient cancer. Both conserved end residues are part of each CDR3. The D gene is left open where the match is weak. Only some rows state a clone size, as once, few, many or a class for expanded clones.

size	J	D	V	CDR3	DNA
-	TRBJ2-7	-	TRBV5-1	CASSSPSSANRLGEQYF	TGCGCCAGCAGCTCACCTTCTAGCGCCAACCGGCTGGGCGAGCAGTACTTC
-	TRBJ1-5	TRBD1	TRBV18	CASSAKSRDSRLPQPQHF	TGTGCCAGCTCAGCCAAATCAAGGGACAGCCGCCTCCCTCAGCCCCAGCATTTT
-	TRBJ2-2	TRBD2	TRBV7-3	CASSLAGGGTGELFF	TGTGCCAGCAGCTTGGCGGGAGGAGGCACCGGGGAGCTGTTTTTT
-	TRBJ1-4	TRBD1	TRBV28	CASRTTGQGATTNEKLFF	TGTGCCAGCAGAACCACGGGACAGGGAGCTACAACTAATGAAAAACTGTTTTTT
-	TRBJ1-2	-	TRBV27	CASSPSRGVTSNYGYTF	TGTGCCAGCAGTCCGTCAAGAGGGGTGACTTCAAACTATGGCTACACCTTC
-	TRBJ2-1	TRBD2	TRBV19	CASTGTSGRDEQFF	TGTGCCAGTACCGGGACTAGCGGGAGGGATGAGCAGTTCTTC
-	TRBJ2-3	-	TRBV5-1	CASSLGRSTDTQYF	TGCGCCAGCAGCTTAGGCAGATCCACAGATACGCAGTATTTT
-	TRBJ2-5	TRBD1	TRBV5-1	CASSLTGAQETQYF	TGCGCCAGCAGCTTGACAGGGGCACAAGAGACCCAGTACTTC
-	TRBJ2-3	TRBD2	TRBV9	CASSPQRGDTQYF	TGTGCCAGCAGCCCCCAGCGGGGAGATACGCAGTATTTT
-	TRBJ2-1	TRBD1	TRBV29-1	CSVVQGAQVNEQFF	TGCAGCGTTGTTCAGGGGGCGCAAGTCAATGAGCAGTTCTTC
many	TRBJ2-1	-	TRBV27	CASTGRGNEQFF	TGTGCCAGCACCGGGCGAGGAAATGAGCAGTTCTTC
-	TRBJ1-2	TRBD1	TRBV7-9	CASSWRQGHGYTF	TGTGCCAGCAGCTGGAGACAGGGGCATGGCTACACCTTC
-	TRBJ2-7	-	TRBV10-3	CAISAKRRLYEQYF	TGTGCCATCAGTGCGAAGCGTCGGCTCTACGAGCAGTACTTC
-	TRBJ2-1	-	TRBV12-5	CASGLASPWTVLYNEQFF	TGTGCTAGTGGTTTGGCCTCCCCGTGGACAGTCCTTTACAATGAGCAGTTCTTC
-	TRBJ2-2	-	TRBV5-6	CASTPQATGELFF	TGTGCCAGCACCCCCCAGGCCACCGGGGAGCTGTTTTTT
-	TRBJ1-2	-	TRBV14	CASSTRHRNGYGYTF	TGTGCCAGCAGCACTCGCCACCGCAACGGGTATGGCTACACCTTC
few	TRBJ2-1	-	TRBV6-1	CASILGWSLDEQFF	TGTGCCAGCATTCTCGGGTGGTCCTTGGATGAGCAGTTCTTC
-	TRBJ2-6	-	TRBV18	CASSPGSGANVLTF	TGTGCCAGCTCACCAGGCTCTGGGGCCAACGTCCTGACTTTC
few	TRBJ2-7	-	TRBV11-2	CASSSLVYEQYF	TGTGCCAGCAGCTCACTAGTGTACGAGCAGTACTTC
-	TRBJ2-1	-	TRBV7-8	CASSLSPLSSYNEQFF	TGTGCCAGCAGCCTCAGTCCCCTCAGCTCCTACAATGAGCAGTTCTTC
-	TRBJ2-3	-	TRBV15	CATSSELGVGGISTDTQYF	TGTGCCACCAGCAGCGAGTTAGGGGTGGGGGGAATTAGCACAGATACGCAGTATTTT
-	TRBJ2-7	TRBD1	TRBV14	CASSPLLEGQVVSYEQYF	TGTGCCAGCAGCCCCCTGTTAGAGGGACAGGTGGTCTCCTACGAGCAGTACTTC
once	TRBJ2-2	TRBD2	TRBV5-6	CASSLGTSGWNTGELFF	TGTGCCAGCAGCTTGGGGACTAGCGGGTGGAACACCGGGGAGCTGTTTTTT